This T cell receptor (beta chain) was observed in a study of regulatory T cells in long-lasting Graves disease. Regarding this clonotype: Antigen: not known. Germline and junction disagree at one end, which may indicate a read error.

General study results and limits: Preferential use of TRBV28, TRBJ1-2 and TRBJ2-5 was seen in persistent disease.

CDR3 length: 15 residues. Germline V lookup: CDR1 SGHRS, CDR2 YFSETQ. The time point was: newly diagnosed GD, antithyroid drugs for less than 3 months. Making the TCR library involved RNA that had been extracted from PBMCs. Diagnosis followed American Thyroid Association guidelines for Graves' disease. To make TCR beta libraries, researchers used iRepertoire HTBI primers and Arm-PCR of CDR3 regions. TCRdb itself ran the multiplex PCR reads through MiXCR, one entry per CDR3 protein. This table holds roughly 380,000 distinct CDR3 sequences, around 17% found once. The same sample was also used in a study of T cells in Graves' hyperthyroidism and ophthalmopathy. That investigation notes: Graves' hyperthyroidism was deemed stable absent ophthalmopathy progression within 18 months.

The chain has TRBV5-1 and TRBJ1-4, with D possibly being TRBD1 (5 bases). The source of this sequence is a man between 35 and 55 years old with Graves disease. The source material was peripheral blood mononuclear cells (PBMCs), sampled at new diagnosis, from a patient treated with antithyroid drugs. The CDR3 sequence is CASSPLWGTNEKLFF. In DNA form, the CDR3 reads TGTGCCAGCAGCCCGTTGTGGGGCACTAATGAAAAACTGTTTTTT. The full variable domain, rest sourced from reference TRBV5-1 and TRBJ1-4, is KAGVTQTPRYLIKTRGQQVTLSCSPISGHRSVSWYQQTPGQGLQFLFEYFSETQRNKGNFPGRFSGRQFSNSRSEMNVSTLELGDSALYLCASSPLWGTNEKLFFGSGTQLSVL.